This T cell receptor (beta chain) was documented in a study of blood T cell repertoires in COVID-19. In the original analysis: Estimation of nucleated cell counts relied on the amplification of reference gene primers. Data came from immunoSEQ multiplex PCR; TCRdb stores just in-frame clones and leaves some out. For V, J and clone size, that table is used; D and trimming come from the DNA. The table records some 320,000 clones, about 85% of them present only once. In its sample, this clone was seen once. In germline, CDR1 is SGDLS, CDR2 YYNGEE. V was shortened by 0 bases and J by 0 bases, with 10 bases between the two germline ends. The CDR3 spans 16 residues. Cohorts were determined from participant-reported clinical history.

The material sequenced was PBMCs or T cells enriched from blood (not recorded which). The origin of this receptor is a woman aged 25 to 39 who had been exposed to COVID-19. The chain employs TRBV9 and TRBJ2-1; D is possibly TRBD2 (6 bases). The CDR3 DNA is TGTGCCAGCAGCGTAGCGGGCGGGAACTCCTACAATGAGCAGTTCTTC. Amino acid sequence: CASSVAGGNSYNEQFF.